This entry features one T cell receptor beta chain sequence. What it recognizes is unknown. This specimen belongs to a study of siplizumab effects on memory and regulatory T cells. Study-wide results and limits: Mappable alloreactive CD4+ clones came from Treg cells around 65% of the time on average with siplizumab, against 26.9% in controls. Siplizumab, the agent tested, significantly reduced alloreactive sequences traceable to unstimulated CD4+ memory cells.

TCRdb's table, derived via immunoSEQ multiplex PCR, lists solely in-frame clones and lacks some. Among some 62,000 clones, 79% were seen once, and the ten largest hold 0.42%. Germline V gene data show CDR1 as SGHRS and CDR2 as YFSETQ. With 0 bases clipped from V and 0 bases from J, the junction kept 2 bases outside the gene matches. The length of the CDR3 is 16 residues. For a few donor pairs, CD4+ naive/memory and CD8+ naive/effector-memory/TEMRA unstimulated subsets were also sequenced. Sequenced: memory CD4+ T cells sorted from blood. The chain links TRBV5-1 to TRBJ2-3; 9 bases are a match to TRBD2. The TCR comes from a human donor in good health. The CDR3 here is CASSLGLAGSTDTQYF. CDR3 DNA sequence: TGCGCCAGCAGCTTGGGGCTAGCGGGGAGCACAGATACGCAGTATTTT.